This entry lists 27 T cell receptor beta chains sequenced from one sample in a study of T cells in Graves' hyperthyroidism and ophthalmopathy. The CDR3 regions of TCR beta were amplified from RNA transcripts. The TCR CDR3 first-round RT-PCR relied on the HTBI primer set. TCRdb reprocessed the multiplex PCR reads via MiXCR and lists one record per CDR3 protein. The sample contains about 270,000 distinct CDR3 sequences, 22% of which appear only once. Source material: blood. All receptors come from a man aged 25-45 years with Graves' ophthalmopathy.

This clonotype was observed a single time. The J gene is TRBJ2-2, the V gene TRBV5-1; TRBD1 agrees at 9 bases. The germline V gene encodes CDR1 SGHRS and CDR2 YFSETQ. The CDR3 spans 17 residues. The J segment lost 6 bases and the V segment lost 0 bases, leaving 9 bases of the junction unmatched. The CDR3: CASSLAPGQGRSGELFF. The CDR3 coding sequence is TGCGCCAGCAGCTTGGCCCCGGGACAGGGTAGATCCGGGGAGCTGTTTTTT.

In its sample, this clonotype was seen many times. The V call is TRBV2, the J call TRBJ2-7; TRBD1 agrees at 7 bases. In germline, CDR1 is SNHLY, CDR2 FYNNEI. V lost 5 bases and J lost 6; bases outside the gene matches: 4. This CDR3 has 12 residues. The CDR3 DNA reads as TGTGCCAGCAGTAGTACAGGGGTCGAGCAGTACTTC. This codes for CASSSTGVEQYF. The variable domain in full, with the rest retrieved from reference TRBV2 and TRBJ2-7, is EPEVTQTPSHQVTQMGQEVILRCVPISNHLYFYWYRQILGQKVEFLVSFYNNEISEKSEIFDDQFSVERPDGSNFTLKIRSTKLEDSAMYFCASSSTGVEQYFGPGTRLTVT.

CDR3 loop: CASSTLYEQYF. For the CDR3, the DNA is TGTGCCAGCAGCACACTTTACGAGCAGTACTTC. The chain combines TRBV7-9 with TRBJ2-7; no reliable D call. The CDR3 has 11 amino acids. Trimming shortened V by 5 bases and J by 4 bases, and 6 bases separated the two germline ends. Germline assignment: CDR1 SEHNR and CDR2 FQNEAQ (reference sequence).

This clonotype was counted ten times or more. Here the CDR3 DNA reads TGTGCCAGCATAGGGGTTATGGGCACTGAAGCTTTCTTT. Its translation is CASIGVMGTEAFF. This chain connects TRBV28 to TRBJ1-1, with D maybe TRBD1 (5 bases). Between the trimmed V and J ends, which lost 7 bases and 4 bases, there was a span of 13 bases. The CDR3 covers 13 residues. The V gene's germline CDR1 is MDHEN and CDR2 SYDVKM.

This clonotype has just a few counts. V gene TRBV2 combines with J gene TRBJ1-2; TRBD1 agrees at 7 bases. With 3 bases clipped from V and 6 bases from J, the junction kept 4 bases outside the gene matches. Germline CDR1 is SNHLY and CDR2 is FYNNEI. This CDR3 comprises 13 residues. For the CDR3, the DNA is TGTGCCAGCAGTGAGTTCACAGGGGATGGCTACACCTTC. Protein product: CASSEFTGDGYTF. The full variable domain, with the rest looked up from reference TRBV2 and TRBJ1-2, is EPEVTQTPSHQVTQMGQEVILRCVPISNHLYFYWYRQILGQKVEFLVSFYNNEISEKSEIFDDQFSVERPDGSNFTLKIRSTKLEDSAMYFCASSEFTGDGYTFGSGTRLTVV.

This clonotype was observed a handful of times. The rearrangement uses TRBV18 and TRBJ1-6; 7 positions match TRBD1. From germline, CDR1 is KGHSH and CDR2 LQKENI. This CDR3 has 15 amino acids. Unmatched junction bases numbered 7, after V lost 2 bases and J lost 9 bases. This CDR3 reads CASSPSGTEGSPLHF. The CDR3 region has the DNA TGTGCCAGCTCACCATCCGGGACAGAAGGTTCACCCCTCCACTTT.

This clonotype was observed a handful of times. This sequence joins TRBV7-9 and TRBJ2-1; D might be TRBD2 (6 bases). This CDR3 contains 15 residues. V lost 8 bases, J lost 3 bases, and 17 bases lay in between. Germline V lookup: CDR1 SEHNR, CDR2 FQNEAQ (reference sequence). Here the CDR3 DNA reads TGTGCCAGCGTCGTCCCGGGGACTCACTACAATGAGCAGTTCTTC. Encoded protein: CASVVPGTHYNEQFF.

The chain joins TRBV6-1 to TRBJ1-2, with D tentatively TRBD1 (5 bases). Looked up from germline, CDR1 is MNHNS and CDR2 is SASEGT. Trimming shortened V by 1 base and J by 7 bases, and 13 bases separated the two germline ends. The CDR3 consists of 14 residues. In DNA, the CDR3 is TGTGCCAGCAGTGAAGTGGGGGACGGTCCTGGCTACACCTTC. This gives the protein CASSEVGDGPGYTF.

The chain uses TRBV24-1 and TRBJ2-4; a possible D gene is TRBD1 (5 bases). Germline V lookup: CDR1 KGHDR, CDR2 SFDVKD. V was clipped by 2 bases and J by 1 base, with 8 bases between them. The CDR3 loop spans 15 amino acids. The CDR3 region has the DNA TGTGCCACCAGTGATTCAGGGTTCGCCAAAAACATTCAGTACTTC. Translated: CATSDSGFAKNIQYF.

This clonotype was observed many times. J is TRBJ2-1 and V is TRBV28; 7 bases are shared with TRBD1. This CDR3 spans 16 amino acids. The V gene end was trimmed by 6 bases and the J gene end by 6 bases; junction bases not matched to a gene: 14. Per germline, CDR1 MDHEN and CDR2 SYDVKM. CDR3 loop: CASRRTRDSPPNEQFF. The CDR3 DNA reads TGTGCCAGCAGACGTACCCGGGACAGCCCTCCCAATGAGCAGTTCTTC.

This clonotype has just a few counts. The V gene is TRBV24-1, the J gene TRBJ2-5, with TRBD1 matching 8 bases. The CDR3 contains 17 residues. Per germline, CDR1 KGHDR and CDR2 SFDVKD. V lost 4 bases and J lost 5; bases outside the gene matches: 14. Here the CDR3 reads CATSETPRTGFWETQYF. In DNA, the CDR3 is TGTGCCACCAGTGAAACTCCTAGGACAGGGTTTTGGGAGACCCAGTACTTC.

This clonotype was observed many times. The chain is built from TRBV5-6 and TRBJ2-3; a possible D gene is TRBD2 (5 bases). Trimming shortened V by 2 bases and J by 0 bases, and 7 bases separated the two germline ends. Looked up from germline, CDR1 is SGHDT and CDR2 is YYEEEE. This CDR3 contains 14 residues. Written as DNA, the CDR3 is TGTGCCAGCAGCTTCGGGATCAGCACAGATACGCAGTATTTT. Its translation: CASSFGISTDTQYF.

The V gene is TRBV30, the J gene TRBJ1-1; D is perhaps TRBD1 (5 bases). Per germline, CDR1 GTSNPN and CDR2 SVGIG (reference sequence). Trimming took off 3 bases at V and 0 bases at J, with 14 bases between the two ends. The CDR3 sequence is 15 residues long. Here the CDR3 reads CAWRSVGHLNTEAFF. CDR3 DNA: TGTGCCTGGAGATCCGTCGGACATCTGAACACTGAAGCTTTCTTT.

The chain links TRBV12-3 or TRBV12-4 to TRBJ1-2; TRBD1 matches 9 bases. The CDR3 spans 15 residues. Trimming cost V 5 bases and J 8 bases; bases outside gene matches: 12. The CDR3 loop reads CASSTSRTGVGGYTF. CDR3 DNA: TGTGCCAGCAGTACCTCCCGGACAGGGGTAGGAGGCTACACCTTC.

This clonotype was counted a few times. The chain employs TRBV4-1 and TRBJ2-7; 8 bases are a match to TRBD2. The germline CDR1 and CDR2 sequences are MGHRA and YSYEKL. The CDR3 sequence is 16 residues long. J was trimmed by 6 bases and V by 0 bases; bases with no gene match: 10. CDR3 DNA sequence: TGCGCCAGCAGCCAAGATCTTCCAGCGGGAGTAAGCGAGCAGTACTTC. Translated, it gives CASSQDLPAGVSEQYF.

This clonotype was detected only a few times. This chain connects TRBV11-2 to TRBJ1-2; 7 positions agree with TRBD1. The CDR3 totals 15 residues. The V and J ends lost 4 bases and 8 bases, in that order; junction bases with no gene match: 13. The germline gives CDR1 SGHAT, CDR2 FQNNGV. CDR3 loop: CASSSITGDYMGYTF. CDR3 in DNA: TGTGCCAGCAGCTCGATAACAGGGGACTATATGGGCTACACCTTC. The whole variable domain, filled in from reference TRBV11-2 and TRBJ1-2, reads EAGVAQSPRYKIIEKRQSVAFWCNPISGHATLYWYQQILGQGPKLLIQFQNNGVVDDSQLPKDRFSAERLKGVDSTLKIQPAKLEDSAVYLCASSSITGDYMGYTFGSGTRLTVV.

The V and J genes are TRBV30 and TRBJ1-2; D remains ambiguous. In germline, CDR1 is GTSNPN, CDR2 SVGIG (reference sequence). The CDR3 has 14 amino acids. V lost 0 bases, J lost 4 bases, and 12 bases lay in between. The CDR3 sequence: CAWSVRLGLYGYTF. In DNA, the CDR3 is TGTGCCTGGAGTGTACGGTTGGGTCTCTATGGCTACACCTTC.

The chain couples TRBV11-2 to TRBJ2-3; D gene ambiguous. Per the germline V gene, CDR1 is SGHAT and CDR2 is FQNNGV. The length of the CDR3 is 12 residues. V lost 5 bases and J 2 bases, leaving 5 bases between the germline ends. This CDR3 reads CASSIATDTQYF. The CDR3 region has the DNA TGTGCCAGCAGCATCGCCACAGATACGCAGTATTTT. The entire variable domain, with the rest obtained from reference TRBV11-2 and TRBJ2-3, is as follows: EAGVAQSPRYKIIEKRQSVAFWCNPISGHATLYWYQQILGQGPKLLIQFQNNGVVDDSQLPKDRFSAERLKGVDSTLKIQPAKLEDSAVYLCASSIATDTQYFGPGTRLTVL.

This clonotype was picked up many times. This chain connects TRBV11-2 to TRBJ2-5; D gene uncertain. Germline CDR1 and CDR2: SGHAT and FQNNGV. The CDR3 spans 15 residues. Trimming stripped 5 bases from V and 4 bases from J, with 17 bases between. This CDR3 is CASSLQNSVRETQYF. CDR3 nucleotide sequence: TGTGCCAGCAGCCTGCAAAACTCTGTTCGAGAGACCCAGTACTTC.

The chain is built from TRBV28 and TRBJ2-1; possible D gene TRBD2, 6 bases. CDR3 length: 13 residues. V gave up 2 bases and J gave up 12 bases, with 14 bases separating them. Germline V gene lookup returns CDR1 MDHEN and CDR2 SYDVKM. CDR3 sequence (DNA): TGTGCCAGCAGTTTAGAGCTGGGGAGGTCGCAGTTCTTC. Amino acids: CASSLELGRSQFF.

This clonotype was counted between two and nine times. V gene TRBV7-8 combines with J gene TRBJ2-3; a weak D match, TRBD1 (6 bases). CDR1 is SGHVS, CDR2 FQNEAQ, per germline. This CDR3 is 15 amino acids long. V was clipped by 2 bases and J by 3 bases, with 12 bases between them. CDR3 region: CASSLNRASTDTQYF. DNA for the CDR3: TGTGCCAGCAGCTTAAACAGGGCGTCGACAGATACGCAGTATTTT.

This clonotype was seen ten or more times. This rearrangement joins TRBV11-1 to TRBJ1-1; 10 nucleotides align to TRBD1. The CDR3 has 16 amino acids. The V gene end was trimmed by 3 bases and the J gene end by 4 bases; junction bases not matched to a gene: 8. CDR1 and CDR2 from the germline V gene are SGHAT and FQDESV (reference sequence). The CDR3: CASSLGTGDWVTEAFF. CDR3 bases: TGTGCCAGCAGCTTGGGGACAGGGGACTGGGTCACTGAAGCTTTCTTT.

The gene calls are TRBV7-2 and TRBJ1-4; D unresolved. Germline V gene lookup returns CDR1 SGHTA and CDR2 FQGNSA. This CDR3 has 14 amino acids. The V and J ends lost 2 bases and 8 bases respectively, with 12 bases between them. The CDR3 loop reads CASSLSGLLEKLFF. The CDR3 DNA reads TGTGCCAGCAGCTTATCTGGCCTTTTGGAAAAACTGTTTTTT. Full variable domain (rest looked up from reference TRBV7-2 and TRBJ1-4): GAGVSQSPSNKVTEKGKDVELRCDPISGHTALYWYRQSLGQGLEFLIYFQGNSAPDKSGLPSDRFSAERTGGSVSTLTIQRTQQEDSAVYLCASSLSGLLEKLFFGSGTQLSVL.

The chain employs TRBV27 and TRBJ2-7; no reliable D call. Trimming shortened V by 0 bases and J by 1 base, and 10 bases separated the two germline ends. There are 15 residues in the CDR3. Germline V gene lookup returns CDR1 MNHEY and CDR2 SMNVEV (reference sequence). CDR3 nucleotide sequence: TGTGCCAGCAGTTTATCGAAGCGCCTGTCCTACGAGCAGTACTTC. Residues: CASSLSKRLSYEQYF.

This clonotype appeared a few times. The germline gene is not matched at one end of the junction; a read error may be the cause. V gene TRBV2 combines with J gene TRBJ2-7; D not resolved. Germline assignment: CDR1 SNHLY and CDR2 FYNNEI. CDR3 size: 13 residues. The CDR3 sequence: CASSDSGRREQHF. Written as DNA, the CDR3 is TGTGCCAGCAGTGATTCGGGCAGGCGTGAGCAGCACTTC.

CDR3 amino acids: CASSVGVRQSDYGYTF. Here the CDR3 DNA reads TGTGCCAGCAGCGTAGGGGTACGACAGTCAGACTATGGCTACACCTTC. The rearrangement links TRBV9 to TRBJ1-2, with a possible D match to TRBD1 (5 bases). CDR1 and CDR2 (germline): SGDLS, YYNGEE. V was pared by 0 bases and J by 3 bases, with 15 bases between. CDR3 length: 16 residues.

In this sample, this clonotype turned up a few times. The V call is TRBV20-1, the J call TRBJ2-3; 9 nucleotides agree with TRBD2. Germline V lookup: CDR1 DFQATT, CDR2 SNEGSKA (reference sequence). The CDR3 is 20 residues long. V was clipped by 4 bases and J by 2 bases; unmatched bases: 22. The CDR3 spells CSAMGGHSGRRVEFTDTQYF. CDR3 coding DNA: TGCAGTGCTATGGGGGGTCATAGCGGGAGAAGGGTAGAGTTCACAGATACGCAGTATTTT.